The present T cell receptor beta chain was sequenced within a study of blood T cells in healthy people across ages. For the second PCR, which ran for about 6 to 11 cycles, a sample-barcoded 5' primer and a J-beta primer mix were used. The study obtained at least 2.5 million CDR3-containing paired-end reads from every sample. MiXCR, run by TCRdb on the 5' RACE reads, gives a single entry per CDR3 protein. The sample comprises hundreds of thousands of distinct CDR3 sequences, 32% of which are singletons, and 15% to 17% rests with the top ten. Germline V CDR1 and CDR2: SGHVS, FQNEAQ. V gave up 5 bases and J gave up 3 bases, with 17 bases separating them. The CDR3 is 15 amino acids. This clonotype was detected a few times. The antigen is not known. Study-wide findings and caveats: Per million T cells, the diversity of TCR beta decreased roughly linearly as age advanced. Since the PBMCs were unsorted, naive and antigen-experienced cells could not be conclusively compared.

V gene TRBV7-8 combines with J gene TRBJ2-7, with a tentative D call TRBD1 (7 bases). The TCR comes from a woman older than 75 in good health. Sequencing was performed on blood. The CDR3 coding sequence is TGTGCCAGCAGCCCCCTGCGGGGACAGAACTACGAGCAGTACTTC. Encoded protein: CASSPLRGQNYEQYF. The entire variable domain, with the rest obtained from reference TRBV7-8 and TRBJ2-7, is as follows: GAGVSQSPRYKVAKRGQDVALRCDPISGHVSLFWYQQALGQGPEFLTYFQNEAQLDKSGLPSDRFFAERPEGSVSTLKIQRTQQEDSAVYLCASSPLRGQNYEQYFGPGTRLTVT.